The 16 T cell receptor beta chains presented below share a single source sample, sequenced in a study of T cell clonality in common variable immunodeficiency. TCRdb's table, derived via immunoSEQ multiplex PCR, lists solely in-frame clones and lacks some. The sample has about 52,000 clones, none seen only once; the top ten hold more than 2%. The sequenced sample was peripheral blood mononuclear cells. The origin of the receptors is a person aged 18 to 75 in good health.

This clone was detected many times. The CDR3 end is not reached by the read, which stops 3 residues before it; the germline J gene fills it in. The chain is built from TRBV7-2 and TRBJ2-3; D may be TRBD2 (6 bases). Trimming pared 5 bases from V and 5 bases from J, leaving 14 bases between. From germline, CDR1 is SGHTA and CDR2 FQGNSA. This CDR3 spans 14 amino acids. The CDR3 region is CASSKARGVDTQYF. The CDR3 DNA, read in part, is TGTGCCAGCAGCAAAGCGCGGGGTGTAGATACG.

This clone came up many times. The read terminates 3 residues ahead of where the CDR3 ends, so the germline J gene completes it. The V call is TRBV2, the J call TRBJ2-3; the match to TRBD2 covers 7 bases. Germline CDR1 and CDR2: SNHLY and FYNNEI. The V and J ends lost 0 bases and 2 bases, in that order; junction bases with no gene match: 2. The CDR3 has 15 residues. The CDR3: CASSEAGLSTDTQYF. The DNA read from the CDR3 is TGTGCCAGCAGTGAAGCGGGACTATCCACAGATACG.

This clone was seen ten or more times. The CDR3 end is not reached by the read, which stops 3 residues before it; the germline J gene fills it in. J is TRBJ1-5 and V is TRBV2; the D gene is possibly TRBD1 (5 bases). CDR1 and CDR2 from the germline V gene are SNHLY and FYNNEI. CDR3 length: 13 residues. The ends were cut back, 7 bases at V and 1 base at J, with 8 bases in the middle. The CDR3 sequence: CASNPGSNQPQHF. CDR3 bases read: TGTGCCAGCAATCCAGGGAGCAATCAGCCC.

At least ten counts were recorded for this clone. Sequencing ends 3 residues short of the CDR3 end; the germline J gene provides the rest. J is TRBJ2-7 and V is TRBV12-3 or TRBV12-4; 11 bases line up with TRBD1. This CDR3 is 16 amino acids long. V lost 6 bases and J lost 4; bases outside the gene matches: 11. The CDR3 is CASSLKGTGGPYEQYF. The sequenced CDR3 bases are TGTGCCAGCAGCCTCAAAGGGACAGGGGGACCATACGAG.

This clone was observed at least ten times. The read finishes 3 residues shy of the CDR3 end, and the germline J gene is used to complete it. V is TRBV10-3 and J is TRBJ2-5, with 8 bases fitting TRBD1. CDR1 is ENHRY, CDR2 SYGVKD, per germline. V dropped 6 bases and J dropped 3; count of bases not matched to a gene: 9. The CDR3 covers 15 residues. CDR3 in amino acids: CAISDEGTGEETQYF. CDR3 DNA, as far as it was read: TGTGCCATCAGCGACGAAGGGACAGGCGAAGAGACC.

This clone was picked up many times. The read terminates 3 residues before the CDR3 end, so the remaining end is supplied by the germline J gene. The chain is built from TRBV6-2 or TRBV6-3 and TRBJ1-2, with D perhaps matching TRBD1 (6 bases). The CDR3 spans 11 residues. Trimming left V 8 bases short and J 7 bases short, with 11 bases between. CDR1 is MNHEY and CDR2 is SVGEGT in the germline V gene. The sequenced CDR3 bases are TGTGCCAGCTTCCAAGGGGGTGGC. Translating gives CASFQGGG. The whole CDR3 region reads CASFQGGGYTF.

This clone was observed many times. The read ends 3 residues shy of where the CDR3 ends; the end is completed using the germline J gene. This rearrangement joins TRBV28 to TRBJ2-3, with TRBD2 as a possible D gene (6 bases). This CDR3 comprises 16 residues. The germline CDR1 and CDR2 sequences are MDHEN and SYDVKM. V lost 5 bases, J lost 2 bases, and 17 bases lay in between. The chain's CDR3 is CASSIPGGASTDTQYF. CDR3 bases read: TGTGCCAGCAGTATCCCGGGCGGGGCGTCCACAGATACG.

There are many counts of this clone. The read is 3 residues too short to cover the CDR3 end, so that end is filled in from the germline J gene. The rearrangement uses TRBV2 and TRBJ2-1; 11 nucleotides match TRBD2. The CDR3 is 14 residues long. Germline V gives CDR1 SNHLY, CDR2 FYNNEI. V shed 8 bases and J 7 bases; nucleotides not matched to a gene: 7. The chain's CDR3 is CASCSGGAENEQFF. The DNA read from the CDR3 is TGTGCCAGCTGTAGCGGGGGGGCGGAGAATGAG.

This clone was observed a handful of times. Sequencing ends 3 residues short of the CDR3 end; the germline J gene provides the rest. The chain has TRBV7-9 and TRBJ2-7, with 9 bases identical to TRBD1. The junction had 10 bases not matched to a gene; V was cut back by 6 bases and J by 4 bases. This CDR3 comprises 15 residues. The germline gives CDR1 SEHNR, CDR2 FQNEAQ (reference sequence). CDR3 sequence: CASSSDRDRVYEQYF. The covered CDR3 bases are TGTGCCAGCAGTTCTGACCGGGACAGGGTTTACGAG.

This clone appeared many times. The DNA ends 3 residues before the CDR3 does, and the rest of the CDR3 is filled in from the germline J gene. This chain uses TRBV19 with TRBJ2-3, with TRBD1 identical over 8 bases. Germline loops: CDR1 LNHDA, CDR2 SQIVND (reference sequence). The CDR3 is 17 residues long. The V and J ends lost 6 bases and 2 bases, in that order; junction bases with no gene match: 13. The sequenced part of the CDR3 DNA is TGTGCCAGTAGGCCCCCCCATGGGACAGGAATCACAGATACG. The encoded protein is CASRPPHGTGITDT. The full CDR3 protein is CASRPPHGTGITDTQYF. Full variable domain (remainder filled in from reference TRBV19 and TRBJ2-3): DGGITQSPKYLFRKEGQNVTLSCEQNLNHDAMYWYRQDPGQGLRLIYYSQIVNDFQKGDIAEGYSVSREKKESFPLTVTSAQKNPTAFYLCASRPPHGTGITDTQYFGPGTRLTVL.

With respect to this clone: The read gets to within 3 residues of the CDR3 end, and the germline J gene fills in the rest. The chain is built from TRBV18 and TRBJ2-2; 8 nucleotides agree with TRBD1. Germline V gives CDR1 KGHSH, CDR2 LQKENI. The CDR3 runs 15 residues. The CDR3 loop is CASSSMTGANEKLFF. The sequenced CDR3 bases are TGTGCCAGCTCCTCGATGACAGGGGCTAATGAAAAG.

This clone has at least ten counts. The CDR3 end lies 3 residues beyond the end of the read and is filled in from the germline J gene. The chain links TRBV20-1 to TRBJ1-6, with D perhaps TRBD1 (5 bases). In germline, CDR1 is DFQATT, CDR2 SNEGSKA (reference sequence). The CDR3 runs 15 residues. V dropped 6 bases and J dropped 0 bases, with 12 bases sitting between them. The sequenced part of the CDR3 DNA is TGCAGTGCAACTAAGGGGAGCTCCTATAATTCACCC. Encoded protein: CSATKGSSYNSP. The full CDR3 protein is CSATKGSSYNSPLHF.

In regard to this clone: The read ends 3 residues early relative to the CDR3; the germline J gene fills the gap. The chain joins TRBV6-1 to TRBJ2-7, with 9 bases identical to TRBD1. The CDR3 is made up of 16 amino acids. The germline CDR1 and CDR2 sequences are MNHNS and SASEGT. Trimming took 0 bases from V and 5 from J; bases not matched to a gene: 8. The covered CDR3 bases are TGTGCCAGCAGTGAAGCAGGTTGGCGGACAGGGGACGAG. Translating gives CASSEAGWRTGDE. The whole CDR3 sequence is CASSEAGWRTGDEQYF.

Ten or more counts support this clone. The read halts 3 residues ahead of the CDR3 end, with the missing end drawn from the germline J gene. This chain links TRBV2 with TRBJ2-1; D is uncertain. Germline assignment: CDR1 SNHLY and CDR2 FYNNEI. This CDR3 is built from 12 residues. V lost 3 bases and J lost 8, with 8 bases in between. The CDR3 spells CASSDETHEQFF. Partial CDR3 DNA: TGTGCCAGCAGTGACGAAACTCATGAG.

At least ten counts were recorded for this clone. The read ends 3 residues before the CDR3 terminus; that terminus is restored from the germline J gene. V gene TRBV2 combines with J gene TRBJ2-5, with D hard to call. Germline V gives CDR1 SNHLY, CDR2 FYNNEI. CDR3 length equals 11 residues. V was pared by 7 bases and J by 2 bases, with 5 bases between. The CDR3 DNA, read in part, is TGTGCCAGCACCGTACAAGAGACC. Protein product: CASTVQET. From start to end, the CDR3 is CASTVQETQYF.

A word on this clone: The read comes to an end 3 residues before the CDR3 does, leaving the germline J gene to fill in the end. The rearrangement uses TRBV2 and TRBJ2-2; D is uncertain. Trimming shortened V by 4 bases and J by 4 bases, and 10 bases separated the two germline ends. Germline loops: CDR1 SNHLY, CDR2 FYNNEI. CDR3 length: 14 residues. The chain's CDR3 is CASSGLQITGELFF. CDR3 DNA (partial): TGTGCCAGCAGTGGTTTGCAGATCACCGGGGAG.